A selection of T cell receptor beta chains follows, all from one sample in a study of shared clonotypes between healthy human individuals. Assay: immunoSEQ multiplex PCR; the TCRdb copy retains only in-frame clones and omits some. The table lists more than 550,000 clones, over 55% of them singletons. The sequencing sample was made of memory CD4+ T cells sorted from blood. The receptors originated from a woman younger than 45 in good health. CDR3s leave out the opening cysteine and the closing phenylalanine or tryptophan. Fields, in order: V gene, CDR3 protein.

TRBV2 ASNRGQGEGSIY
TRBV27 ASSLRGMGNIQY
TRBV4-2 ASSKTGSGNTIY
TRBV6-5 ASSEIREQY
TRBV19 ASKKAGRRQTQY
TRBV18 ASSPSGTGTQETQY
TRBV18 ASSPQSASLDYNEQF
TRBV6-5 ASSYTGQGETQY
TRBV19 ASSIQGAGSGNTIY
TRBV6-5 ASRSDGTNQPQH
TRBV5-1 ASSLILGSASGNEQF
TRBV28 ASSDAGGNTEAF
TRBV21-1 ASILYLQILTDTQY
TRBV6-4 ASSDSSHMSGRAYEQY
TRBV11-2 ASSLNQETQY
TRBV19 ASRKTGEGDQPQH
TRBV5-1 ASSGRPRDNQETQY
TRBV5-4 ASSGDRGREQF
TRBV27 ASSSLVRWGDEQF
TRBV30 AWSVGEGYGYT
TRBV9 ASSGEYGTSDAYEQY
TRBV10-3 AISAGDGYNEQF
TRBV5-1 ASSVSGNTEAF
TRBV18 ASSEDSGNTIY
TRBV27 ASSLSIWGSFNEQF
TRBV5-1 ASSPGTPKETQY
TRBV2 ASSRGQVGGGNQPQH
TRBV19 AGGTGATGELF
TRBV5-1 ASSPGLKGGANVLT
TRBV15 ATSPGWGTEAF
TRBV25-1 ATHSGTLTYNEQF
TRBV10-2 ASSESLAVSSYNEQF
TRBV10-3 AISVLGHEQY
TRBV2 ASGKLASYNEQF
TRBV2 ASRGQGSTGELF
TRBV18 ASSPQGWGAEQY
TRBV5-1 ASSSDSPGYNEQF
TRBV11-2 ASSRGQNYGYT
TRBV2 ASSGERGINYGYT
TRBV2 AKGGLALAGELF
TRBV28 ASKKGGGQETQY
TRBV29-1 SALRGADSYNEQF
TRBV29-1 SVVAETYEQY
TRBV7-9 ASRAPGPGQGPGEQY
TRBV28 ASSLSLAGRTGELF
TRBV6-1 ASRTILDTEAF
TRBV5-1 ASSFQTGQEGF
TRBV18 ASSPGLAANTGELF
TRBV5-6 ASSLGTPNEQF